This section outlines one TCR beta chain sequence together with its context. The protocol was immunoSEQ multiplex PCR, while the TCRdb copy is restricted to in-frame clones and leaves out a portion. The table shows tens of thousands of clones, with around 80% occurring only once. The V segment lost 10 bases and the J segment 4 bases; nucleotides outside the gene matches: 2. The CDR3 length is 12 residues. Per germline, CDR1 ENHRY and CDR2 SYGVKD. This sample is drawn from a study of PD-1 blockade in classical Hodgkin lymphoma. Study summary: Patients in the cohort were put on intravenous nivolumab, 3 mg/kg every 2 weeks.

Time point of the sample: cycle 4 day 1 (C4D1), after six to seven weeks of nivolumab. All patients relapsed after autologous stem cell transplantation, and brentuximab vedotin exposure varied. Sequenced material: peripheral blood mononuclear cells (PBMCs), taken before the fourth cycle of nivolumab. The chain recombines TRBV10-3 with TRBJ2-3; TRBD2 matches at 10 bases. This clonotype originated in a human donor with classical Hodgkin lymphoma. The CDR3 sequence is CATSGGADTQYF. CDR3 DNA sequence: TGTGCCACAAGCGGGGGGGCAGATACGCAGTATTTT.